Listed here is a single T cell receptor (beta chain). Its specificity is unknown. This specimen belongs to a study of CD8+ T cells in alopecia areata. Following extraction, RNA underwent reverse transcription to cDNA, which served as the sequencing template. The repertoire was sequenced with immunoSEQ multiplex PCR; TCRdb's copy has only in-frame clones and lacks some. The sample has roughly 250,000 clones, 67% seen once. A FACSAria was used to sort CD4+ and CD8+ T cells. These cells came from PBMCs. Study results and limitations: Researchers report lesional scalp, most notably alopecia totalis/universalis, outstripped normal scalp in clonality. Resident alphabeta T-cell populations of normal skin are likewise subject to sequencing in scalp samples.

Sequenced here: CD4+ T cells sorted from blood, sampled at week 0. The sequence derives from a human donor with alopecia areata.

In DNA, the CDR3 is TGTGCCAGCAGCTCGACAGGGGACACAGATACGCAGTATTTT. It encodes CASSSTGDTDTQYF. The chain is built from TRBV7-3 and TRBJ2-3; 8 positions agree with TRBD1. Trimming took 4 bases from V and 2 from J; bases not matched to a gene: 2. Per the germline V gene, CDR1 is SGHTA and CDR2 is FQGTGA. The CDR3 covers 14 residues. The entire variable domain, with the rest obtained from reference TRBV7-3 and TRBJ2-3, is as follows: GAGVSQTPSNKVTEKGKYVELRCDPISGHTALYWYRQSLGQGPEFLIYFQGTGAADDSGLPNDRFFAVRPEGSVSTLKIQRTERGDSAVYLCASSSTGDTDTQYFGPGTRLTVL.